Listed below are T cell receptor beta chains from one sample, sequenced in a study of blood T cell repertoires in COVID-19. The data were produced by immunoSEQ multiplex PCR, yet TCRdb's version contains in-frame clones alone and is incomplete. The sample holds over 200,000 clones, 85% to 90% seen once. The sample comprised PBMCs or T cells enriched from blood (not recorded which). The receptors shown here come from a woman aged 30 to 39 with acute COVID-19. Both conserved end residues are part of each CDR3. The D gene is left open where the match is weak. Not all rows give a size; the values are once, few, many and, for expanded clones, a class.

.,TRBV25-1,.,TRBJ1-2,TGTGCCAGCAGTGAAGAAGACTGGTATGGCTACACCTTC,CASSEEDWYGYTF
.,TRBV30,TRBD1,TRBJ1-1,TGTGCCTGGACAGGGGGCTGGAACACTGAAGCTTTCTTT,CAWTGGWNTEAFF
.,TRBV27,.,TRBJ2-5,TGTGCCAGCAGTTTCGTTCAGAGTTCCGGGGAGACCCAGTACTTC,CASSFVQSSGETQYF
.,TRBV6-1,TRBD1,TRBJ1-1,TGTGCCAGCAGTGAAGCGGCCGGGACAGGGAACACTGAAGCTTTCTTT,CASSEAAGTGNTEAFF
.,TRBV6-2/TRBV6-3,.,TRBJ2-6,TGTGCCAGCAGTTACGCCCCTGACCACAGTTTCTCTGGGGCCAACGTCCTGACTTTC,CASSYAPDHSFSGANVLTF
many,TRBV27,.,TRBJ2-2,TGTGCCAGCAGTTTATCGCAGGCAGGGAACACCGGGGAGCTGTTTTTT,CASSLSQAGNTGELFF
.,TRBV19,TRBD1,TRBJ1-1,TGTGCCAGTAGTCGGACGGACAGGGGGACGAACACTGAAGCTTTCTTT,CASSRTDRGTNTEAFF
few,TRBV18,TRBD2,TRBJ2-5,TGTGCCAGCTCACCAACGACTAGCGGGGGAGCGGAGACCCAGTACTTC,CASSPTTSGGAETQYF
.,TRBV7-2,.,TRBJ1-2,TGTGCCAGCAGAAACCACGCGGTCAGGGTCCTACCCTATGGCTACACCTTC,CASRNHAVRVLPYGYTF
once,TRBV6-5,.,TRBJ1-2,TGTGCCAGCAGTTTACAGGGCCCTCTTTCAGGCTACACCTTC,CASSLQGPLSGYTF
.,TRBV6-2/TRBV6-3,TRBD1,TRBJ1-1,TGTGCCAGCAGTGACAGGGGCTCTGAAGCTTTCTTT,CASSDRGSEAFF
.,TRBV5-5,.,TRBJ1-1,TGTGCCAGCAGCCCCCGAGTCGAGAACACTGAAGCTTTCTTT,CASSPRVENTEAFF
.,TRBV11-2,.,TRBJ2-1,.,CASSWGQGANFF
.,TRBV2,.,TRBJ2-1,TGTGCCAGCAGTGAAGCGCTTCGGGACATGCTTTACAATGAGCAGTTCTTC,CASSEALRDMLYNEQFF